This TCR beta chain was recovered during a study of blood T cell repertoires in COVID-19. Across the whole study: Whether acute or convalescent, the COVID-19 samples came from the United States, Italy and Spain. The cDNA or gDNA used as material had been derived from T cells, B-cell-depleted T cells, or PBMCs.

In the original analysis: Counts of nucleated cells, estimated from reference gene primer amplification, were obtained. TCRdb's table, derived via immunoSEQ multiplex PCR, lists solely in-frame clones and lacks some. V, J and clone size derive from that table, while D and trimming were established from the DNA sequence. The repertoire includes about 170,000 clones, roughly 88% of them detected once, and about 4.9% sits in the top ten. Patients in Seattle were enrolled during active infection, then followed longitudinally. After removal of 5 bases from V and 7 bases from J, the junction contained 9 bases not matched to a gene. CDR3 length equals 15 residues. The germline gives CDR1 LGHNA, CDR2 YSLEER.

This receptor was identified in a man younger than 35 with COVID-19, enrolled during active disease. Input material: peripheral blood. The chain has TRBV4-3 and TRBJ2-1, with 9 bases that match TRBD1. The CDR3 region has the DNA TGCGCCAGCAGCGCACAGGGGGCGTTGAATAATGAGCAGTTCTTC. It translates to CASSAQGALNNEQFF.